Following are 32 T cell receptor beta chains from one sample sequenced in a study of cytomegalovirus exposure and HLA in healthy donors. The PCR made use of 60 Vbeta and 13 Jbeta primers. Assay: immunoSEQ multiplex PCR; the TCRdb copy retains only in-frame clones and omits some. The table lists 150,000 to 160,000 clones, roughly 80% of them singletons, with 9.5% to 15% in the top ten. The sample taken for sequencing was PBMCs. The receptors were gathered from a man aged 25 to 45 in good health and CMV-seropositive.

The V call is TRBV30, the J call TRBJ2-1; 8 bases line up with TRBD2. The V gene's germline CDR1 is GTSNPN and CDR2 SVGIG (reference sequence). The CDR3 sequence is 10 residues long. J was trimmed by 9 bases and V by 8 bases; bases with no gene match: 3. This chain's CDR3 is CASGRSEQFF. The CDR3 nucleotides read TGTGCCAGCGGGAGATCTGAGCAGTTCTTC.

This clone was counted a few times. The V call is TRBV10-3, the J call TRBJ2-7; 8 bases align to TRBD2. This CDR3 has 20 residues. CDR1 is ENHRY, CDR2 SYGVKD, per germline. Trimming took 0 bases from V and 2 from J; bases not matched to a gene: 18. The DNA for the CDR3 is TGTGCCATCAGTGAGTCGAATTGGTACGGAACGGGAGCGGGGGCCTACGAGCAGTACTTC. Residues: CAISESNWYGTGAGAYEQYF.

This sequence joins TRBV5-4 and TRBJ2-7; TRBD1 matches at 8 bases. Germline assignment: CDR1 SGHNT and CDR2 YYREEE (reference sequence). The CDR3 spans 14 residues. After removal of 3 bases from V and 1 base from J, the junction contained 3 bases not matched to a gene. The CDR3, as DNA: TGTGCCAGCAGCTGGACAGGGATGTCCTACGAGCAGTACTTC. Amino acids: CASSWTGMSYEQYF.

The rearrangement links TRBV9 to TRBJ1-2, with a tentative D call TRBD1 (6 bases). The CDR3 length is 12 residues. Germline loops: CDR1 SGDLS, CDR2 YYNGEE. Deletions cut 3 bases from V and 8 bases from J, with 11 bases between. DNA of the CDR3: TGTGCCAGCAGCGACAGGGTTGGGGGCTACACCTTC. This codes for CASSDRVGGYTF.

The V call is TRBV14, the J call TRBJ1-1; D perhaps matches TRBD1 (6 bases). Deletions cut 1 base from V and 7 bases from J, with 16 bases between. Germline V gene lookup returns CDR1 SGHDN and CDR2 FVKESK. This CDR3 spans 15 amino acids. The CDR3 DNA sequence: TGTGCCAGCAGCCAAGTACAGGGTTTCCCCCATGAAGCTTTCTTT. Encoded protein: CASSQVQGFPHEAFF.

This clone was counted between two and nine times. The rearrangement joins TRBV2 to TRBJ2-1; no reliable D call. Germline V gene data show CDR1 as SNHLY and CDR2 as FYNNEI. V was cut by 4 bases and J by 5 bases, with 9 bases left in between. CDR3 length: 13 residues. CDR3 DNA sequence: TGTGCCAGCAGTGTTAACCTAAACAATGAGCAGTTCTTC. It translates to CASSVNLNNEQFF.

The CDR3 loop is CASGFSDAGRDEQYF. The DNA for the CDR3 is TGTGCTAGTGGTTTTTCGGACGCGGGAAGAGACGAGCAGTACTTC. The chain couples TRBV12-5 to TRBJ2-7; D may be TRBD2 (6 bases). Trimming took off 3 bases at V and 5 bases at J, with 17 bases between the two ends. The CDR3 consists of 15 residues. Germline values: CDR1 LGHNT, CDR2 FRNRAP.

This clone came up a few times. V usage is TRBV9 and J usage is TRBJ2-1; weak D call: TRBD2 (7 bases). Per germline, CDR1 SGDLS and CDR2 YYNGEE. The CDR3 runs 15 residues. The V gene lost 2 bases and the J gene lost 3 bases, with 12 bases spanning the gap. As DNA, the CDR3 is TGTGCCAGCAGCGTGGGAGGGGGGAACTACAATGAGCAGTTCTTC. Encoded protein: CASSVGGGNYNEQFF.

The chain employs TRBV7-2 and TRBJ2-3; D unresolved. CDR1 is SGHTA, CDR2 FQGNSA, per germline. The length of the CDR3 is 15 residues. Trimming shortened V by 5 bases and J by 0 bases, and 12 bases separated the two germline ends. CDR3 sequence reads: CASSPASASTDTQYF. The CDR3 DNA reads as TGTGCCAGCAGCCCCGCCAGCGCTAGCACAGATACGCAGTATTTT.

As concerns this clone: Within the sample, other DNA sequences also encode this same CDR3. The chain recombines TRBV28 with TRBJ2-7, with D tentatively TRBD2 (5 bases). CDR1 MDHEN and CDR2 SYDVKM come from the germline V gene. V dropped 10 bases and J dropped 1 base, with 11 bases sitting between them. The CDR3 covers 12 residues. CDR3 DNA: TGTGCCACCCGCACGGGATCCTACGAGCAGTACTTC. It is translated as CATRTGSYEQYF.

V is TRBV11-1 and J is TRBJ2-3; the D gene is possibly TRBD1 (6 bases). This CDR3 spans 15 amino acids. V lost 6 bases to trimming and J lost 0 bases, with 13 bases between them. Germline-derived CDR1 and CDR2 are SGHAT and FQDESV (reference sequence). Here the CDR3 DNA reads TGTGCCAGCAGTGGAACAGGGCGTAGCACAGATACGCAGTATTTT. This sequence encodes CASSGTGRSTDTQYF.

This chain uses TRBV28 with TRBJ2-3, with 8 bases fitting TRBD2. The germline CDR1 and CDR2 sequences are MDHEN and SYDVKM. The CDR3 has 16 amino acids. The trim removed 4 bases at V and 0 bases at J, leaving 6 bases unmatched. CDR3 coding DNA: TGTGCCAGCAGTTACGGGGGGGACTATAGCACAGATACGCAGTATTTT. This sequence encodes CASSYGGDYSTDTQYF.

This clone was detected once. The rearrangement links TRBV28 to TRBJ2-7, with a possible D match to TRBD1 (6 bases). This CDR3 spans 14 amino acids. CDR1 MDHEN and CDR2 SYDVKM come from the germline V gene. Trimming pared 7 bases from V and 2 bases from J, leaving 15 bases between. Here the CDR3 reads CASTAGATAYEQYF. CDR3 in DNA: TGTGCCAGCACGGCAGGGGCAACGGCCTACGAGCAGTACTTC.

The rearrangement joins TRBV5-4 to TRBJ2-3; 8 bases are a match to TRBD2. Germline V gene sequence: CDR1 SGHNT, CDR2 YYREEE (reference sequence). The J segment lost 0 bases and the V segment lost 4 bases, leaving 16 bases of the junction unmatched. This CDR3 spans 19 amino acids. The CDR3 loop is CASSKGLAGATSSTDTQYF. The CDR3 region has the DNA TGTGCCAGCAGCAAAGGACTAGCAGGGGCGACTTCTAGCACAGATACGCAGTATTTT.

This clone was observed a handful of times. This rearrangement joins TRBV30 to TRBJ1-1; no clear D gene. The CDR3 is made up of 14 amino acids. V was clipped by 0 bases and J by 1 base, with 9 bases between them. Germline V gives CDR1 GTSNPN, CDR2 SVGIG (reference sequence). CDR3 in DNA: TGTGCCTGGAGTGTACTAATCAAGAACACTGAAGCTTTCTTT. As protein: CAWSVLIKNTEAFF.

DNA for the CDR3: TGTGCCAGCAGTTACTCCAGTACAGGGGTATACAATGAGCAGTTCTTC. It yields the protein CASSYSSTGVYNEQFF. The gene calls are TRBV6-5 and TRBJ2-1, with TRBD1 identical over 7 bases. With V trimmed by 0 bases and J by 4 bases, 6 bases remained unmatched. This CDR3 contains 16 residues. The germline gives CDR1 MNHEY, CDR2 SVGAGI.

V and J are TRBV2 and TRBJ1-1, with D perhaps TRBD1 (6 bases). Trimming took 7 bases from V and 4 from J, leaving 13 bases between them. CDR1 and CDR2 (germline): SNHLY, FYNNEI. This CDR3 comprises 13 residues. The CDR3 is CASTFGGGTEAFF. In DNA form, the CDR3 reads TGTGCCAGCACTTTTGGGGGCGGCACTGAAGCTTTCTTT. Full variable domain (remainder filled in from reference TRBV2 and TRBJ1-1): EPEVTQTPSHQVTQMGQEVILRCVPISNHLYFYWYRQILGQKVEFLVSFYNNEISEKSEIFDDQFSVERPDGSNFTLKIRSTKLEDSAMYFCASTFGGGTEAFFGQGTRLTVV.

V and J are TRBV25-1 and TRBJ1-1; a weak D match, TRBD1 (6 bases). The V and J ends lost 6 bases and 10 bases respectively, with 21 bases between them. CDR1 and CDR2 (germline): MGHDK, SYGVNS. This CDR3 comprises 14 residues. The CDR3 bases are TGTGCCAGCAGCCCCGATGCGATACAGGGCGGAGCTTTCTTT. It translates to CASSPDAIQGGAFF.

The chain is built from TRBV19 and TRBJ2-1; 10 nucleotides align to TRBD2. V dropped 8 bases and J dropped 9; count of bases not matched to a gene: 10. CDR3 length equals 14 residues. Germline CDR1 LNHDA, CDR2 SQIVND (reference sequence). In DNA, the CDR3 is TGTGCCAGTGAAGCGGGGACTAGCGATCTTGAGCAGTTCTTC. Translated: CASEAGTSDLEQFF.

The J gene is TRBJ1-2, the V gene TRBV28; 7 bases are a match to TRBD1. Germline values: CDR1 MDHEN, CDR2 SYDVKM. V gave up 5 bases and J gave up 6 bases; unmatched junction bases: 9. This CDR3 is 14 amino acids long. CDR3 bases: TGTGCCAGCAGTCCTACAGGGGAGGCTCATGGCTACACCTTC. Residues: CASSPTGEAHGYTF.

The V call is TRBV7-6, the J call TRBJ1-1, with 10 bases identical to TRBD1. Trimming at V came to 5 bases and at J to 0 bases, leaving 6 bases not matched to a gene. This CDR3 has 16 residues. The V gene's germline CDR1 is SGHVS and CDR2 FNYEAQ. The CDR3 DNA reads TGTGCCAGCAGCGCGACAGGGGGCGCCGTGAACACTGAAGCTTTCTTT. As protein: CASSATGGAVNTEAFF.

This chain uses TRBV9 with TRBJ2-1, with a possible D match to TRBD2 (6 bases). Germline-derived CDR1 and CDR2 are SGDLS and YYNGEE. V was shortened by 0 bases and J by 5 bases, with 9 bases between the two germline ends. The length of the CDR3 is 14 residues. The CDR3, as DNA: TGTGCCAGCAGCGTAGACCCGGGGGACAATGAGCAGTTCTTC. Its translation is CASSVDPGDNEQFF.

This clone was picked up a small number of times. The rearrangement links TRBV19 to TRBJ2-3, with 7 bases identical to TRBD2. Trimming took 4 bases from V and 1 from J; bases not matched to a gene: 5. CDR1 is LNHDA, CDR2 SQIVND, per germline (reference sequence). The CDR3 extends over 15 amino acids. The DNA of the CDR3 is TGTGCCAGTAGTACCGGGGCGGGGGGCACAGATACGCAGTATTTT. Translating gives CASSTGAGGTDTQYF.

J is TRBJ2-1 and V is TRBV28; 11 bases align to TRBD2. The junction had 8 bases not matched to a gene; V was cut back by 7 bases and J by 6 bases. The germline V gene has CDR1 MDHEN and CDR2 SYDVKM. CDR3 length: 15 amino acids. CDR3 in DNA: TGTGCCAGCACCCAGACTAGCGGGACCCCCAATGAGCAGTTCTTC. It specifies CASTQTSGTPNEQFF.

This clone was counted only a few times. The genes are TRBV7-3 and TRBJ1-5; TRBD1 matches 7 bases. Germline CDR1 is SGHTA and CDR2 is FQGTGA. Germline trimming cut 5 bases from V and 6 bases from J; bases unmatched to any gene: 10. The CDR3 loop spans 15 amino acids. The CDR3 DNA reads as TGTGCCAGCAGCGTACGGACAGGAACGGGTCAGCCCCAGCATTTT. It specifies CASSVRTGTGQPQHF.

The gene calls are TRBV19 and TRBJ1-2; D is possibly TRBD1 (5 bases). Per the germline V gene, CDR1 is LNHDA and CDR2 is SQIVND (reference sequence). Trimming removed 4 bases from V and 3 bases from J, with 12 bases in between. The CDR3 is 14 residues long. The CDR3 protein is CASSTIPRDYGYTF. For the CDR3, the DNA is TGTGCCAGTAGTACGATCCCCAGGGACTATGGCTACACCTTC.

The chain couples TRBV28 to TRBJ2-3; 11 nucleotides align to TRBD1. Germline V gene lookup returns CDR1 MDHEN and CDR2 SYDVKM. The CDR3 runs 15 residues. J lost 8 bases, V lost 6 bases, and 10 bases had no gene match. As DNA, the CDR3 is TGTGCCAGCAGCAAGCCGGGACAGGGGGGAGGTACGCAGTATTTT. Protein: CASSKPGQGGGTQYF. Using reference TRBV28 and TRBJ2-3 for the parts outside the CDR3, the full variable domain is DVKVTQSSRYLVKRTGEKVFLECVQDMDHENMFWYRQDPGLGLRLIYFSYDVKMKEKGDIPEGYSVSREKKERFSLILESASTNQTSMYLCASSKPGQGGGTQYFGPGTRLTVL.

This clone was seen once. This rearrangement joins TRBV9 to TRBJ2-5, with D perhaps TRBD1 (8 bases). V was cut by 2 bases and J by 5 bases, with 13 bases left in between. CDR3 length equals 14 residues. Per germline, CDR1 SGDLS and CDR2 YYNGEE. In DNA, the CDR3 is TGTGCCAGCAGCGTGACAGGGGAGGGGGAGACCCAGTACTTC. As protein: CASSVTGEGETQYF.

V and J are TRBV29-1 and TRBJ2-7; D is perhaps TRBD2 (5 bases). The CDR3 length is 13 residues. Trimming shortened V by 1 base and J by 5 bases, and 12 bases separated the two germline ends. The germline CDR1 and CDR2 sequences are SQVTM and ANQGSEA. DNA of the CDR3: TGCAGCGTTGAAGGGCGGGTTGTGAACGAGCAGTACTTC. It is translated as CSVEGRVVNEQYF.

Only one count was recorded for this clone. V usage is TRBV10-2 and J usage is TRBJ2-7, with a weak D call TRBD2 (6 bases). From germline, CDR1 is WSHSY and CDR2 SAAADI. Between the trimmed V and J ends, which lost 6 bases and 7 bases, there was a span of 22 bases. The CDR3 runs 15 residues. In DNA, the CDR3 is TGCGCCAGCAGAGAATTGGCGGCCGGAGGGGAAGAGCAGTACTTC. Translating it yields CASRELAAGGEEQYF.

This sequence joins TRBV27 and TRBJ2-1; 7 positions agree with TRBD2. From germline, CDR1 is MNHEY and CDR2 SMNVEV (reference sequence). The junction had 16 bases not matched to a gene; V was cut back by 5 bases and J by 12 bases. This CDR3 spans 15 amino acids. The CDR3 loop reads CASSHTGGLTMMQFF. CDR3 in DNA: TGTGCCAGCAGTCACACGGGGGGACTAACAATGATGCAGTTCTTC.

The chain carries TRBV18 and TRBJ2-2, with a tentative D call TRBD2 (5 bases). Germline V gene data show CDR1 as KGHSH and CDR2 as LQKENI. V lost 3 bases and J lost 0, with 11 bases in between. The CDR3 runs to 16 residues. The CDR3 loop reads CASSPLAGANTGELFF. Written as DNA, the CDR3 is TGTGCCAGCTCACCCCTCGCGGGCGCGAACACCGGGGAGCTGTTTTTT.